This entry describes one T cell receptor (beta chain). What this receptor recognizes is not known. Base qualities were left out, and no much larger clone turns up one base away. In total, 630 or so healthy bone marrow donors made up the cohort. Cohort members were all nominally healthy when sampled, although unrecorded immune exposures were likely present. The donor was CMV seronegative and belonged to the group of around 400 seronegative cohort members. Each donor provided a peripheral blood sample, and peripheral blood mononuclear cells were used for TCR beta sequencing. Genomic DNA was extracted from the blood cell samples with the Qiagen DNeasy Blood Extraction Kit. This entry comes from a study of cytomegalovirus exposure and HLA in healthy donors (dated by TCRdb to 2016 to 2017). Regarding the complete study: An earlier analysis of several hundred of the donors reported about 300 Gb of sequence data and 100 million to 120 million unique TCR beta sequences obtained from roughly 180 million T cells. Roughly 5 DR-DQ haplotypes were handled as single units for association and clustering, since linkage in the cohort was strong. Of the roughly 410 genotyped donors, 80% to 90% were placed in the genetic ancestry cluster associated with self-reported Caucasian donors. To predict cytomegalovirus infection status, the study brought together high-throughput TCR immunosequencing, statistical association of individual TCRs with disease status, and machine learning. An earlier analysis of around 540 of the donors applied high-throughput TCR beta sequencing to assess whether each TCR beta V gene segment acted as functional or pseudogenic. Typing coverage varied by locus: roughly 629-640 donors for A, B, C, DRB1 and DQB1; roughly 520 for DQA1; about 590 for DPA1; approximately 450 for DPB1. On average, around 240,000 unique TCR beta nucleotide sequences were sequenced per donor among 300 to 500 genotyped donors of the cohort, with roughly 18% of those sequences being non-productive. A separate validation cohort of 100 to 150 different subjects was used in addition to the roughly 700-subject first cohort. The study used immunosequencing to profile the T cell repertoires of 666 subjects and linked those repertoires to cytomegalovirus serostatus. The study was designed to test whether signatures of past pathogen exposure could be identified by cataloging public T cell receptors. All discovery cohort repertoires had been generated on a single sequencing platform. Rather than drawing on any new phenotypic data, the later analysis identified candidate immune exposures from TCR beta sequences and the way those sequences occurred across donors. In a later genetic analysis, genome-wide SNP genotypes for 398 of the 666 donors were used, and that subset was treated as a discovery cohort. About 300 gigabases of sequencing data and tens of millions of unique TCR sequences were included in an early release covering roughly 600 HLA-typed donors. HLA typing included class I and class II loci at four-digit resolution. A later analysis re-analyzed previously published TCR beta repertoires from 600 to 850 donors and added high-resolution HLA genotyping to study TCR occurrence patterns. Donor age, sex, ethnicity and CMV serostatus were compiled together with the repertoire data. Summary of the overall study and its limitations: A later genetic analysis associated a missense DCLRE1C variant with V-gene and J-gene trimming of TCR beta chains, and an independent cohort replicated the association. In both the original and validation cohorts, the classifier was reported to diagnose cytomegalovirus status with high specificity and sensitivity. CMV serostatus was the only immune exposure information available for the cohort. Because HLA typing was missing for some donors at each locus, association tests included only the typed subset. In the study, approximately 150 TCR beta chains were listed as associated with cytomegalovirus. A later genetic analysis reported fewer N-insertions in productive TCRs among donors in an Asian-associated ancestry cluster than the roughly 720-donor mean. An earlier analysis of approximately 500 of the donors showed that most TCR beta V segments appeared in productive rearrangements either about 87% or about 30% of the time, which broadly matched IMGT annotations. In a later analysis, most CMV-associated TCR beta chains were found to appear HLA-restricted, with HLA associations seemingly driven largely by CMV exposure. While some public TCRs were present in many individuals, most TCR sequences turned up only very rarely across donors. According to the authors, the approach could potentially be generalized to other disease states and immunological phenotypes. Roughly uniform sequencing depth across donors was assumed in presence/absence analyses, although this assumption may not hold. Only TCR beta chains were sequenced in this cohort, and the absence of alpha or paired-chain data limited detectable features. A later analysis found that HLA-associated TCR beta chains were more clonally expanded and had lower generation probabilities than equally common non-associated chains. Strong co-occurrence of HLA alleles, especially DR and DQ, made assigning TCR associations to individual alleles difficult. A further reported finding was that TCR beta sequences accurately predicted the HLA-A and HLA-B alleles for most subjects in the first cohort. Linkage disequilibrium might explain the correlated functional status among segregating V segments, but an unknown experimental factor could not be excluded. In a later analysis, TCR association rates were found to vary across HLA loci, with the most associated TCRs seen for DRB1 alleles and the fewest for HLA-C alleles. Three of the identified cytomegalovirus-associated TCR beta chains were confirmed in vitro to be specific for cytomegalovirus antigens. Some IMGT-functional V segments, including TRBV6-2 and TRBV6-3, could not be distinguished by the 87-base-pair reads and were therefore excluded. Because counts were too low, roughly 17 rarely observed V segments, including chromosome 9 orphons, were left out of the earlier analysis of some 600 of the donors. Specific HLA alleles were associated with 15,000 to 20,000 TCR beta sequences at a false discovery rate of 0.05 in a later analysis. A cluster of highly shared sequence variants was judged likely to be a technical artifact of the sequencing pipeline. Several of the top co-occurrence clusters appeared to be linked to parvovirus B19, influenza, CMV and Epstein-Barr virus, according to a later analysis.

Its CDR3 holds 13 amino acids, cysteine through phenylalanine. Only the CDR3 DNA stays, 39 bases, in frame from base 1. CDR1 SEHNR and CDR2 FQNEAQ are derived from the germline V gene (reference sequence). Trimming at the junction amounts to 5 bases on V and 1 base on J, and the germline ends lie 8 bases apart. Library creation used the immunoSEQ multiplex PCR assay. For the multiplex PCR, a mixture combining 60 forward primers for TCR Vbeta segments and 13 reverse primers for TCR Jbeta segments was used. The CDR3 region of rearranged TCR beta genes was amplified from genomic DNA by a multiplex PCR assay. On the Illumina HiSeq System, the amplified TCR beta libraries were sequenced as 87-base-pair reads. Concerning the study's data processing: A later analysis tallied 75 million to 95 million unique TCR beta chains across the 550 to 850 repertoires, and about 12 million of those chains were shared by two or more donors. To remove PCR and sequencing errors, raw reads were error-corrected and collapsed into unique sequences using a nearest-neighbor algorithm that merged closely related sequences. To assign V, D and J gene segments, CDR3 sequences were aligned to IMGT reference sequences. For a sequence to be retained, a match of at least six nucleotides to both a V gene segment and a J gene segment was required. A rearrangement was called productive if the CDR3 had no stop codons and remained in frame with V and J, and every other rearrangement was called non-productive. CDR3 was defined according to IMGT convention as the region running from the second conserved V-encoded cysteine to the conserved J-encoded phenylalanine. The earlier analysis of about 620 of the donors excluded sequences that lacked an unambiguous match to a single V gene segment. In an earlier analysis of more than 500 of the donors, a V segment was called functional when productive rearrangements were above 56.7%, and segregating when the standard deviation between donors exceeded 5%. A statistical classification framework was developed to diagnose cytomegalovirus status using the catalog of TCR beta chain sequences. V and J gene assignment, in a later analysis, came from comparing TCR nucleotide sequences with IMGT/GENE-DB human TR gene sequences. A later analysis assigned CDR3 sequences and most-parsimonious VDJ recombination scenarios with the TCRdist pipeline. A later analysis defined each TCR beta chain by its CDR3 amino acid sequence plus V-gene family, and excluded reads lacking a unique V-gene family. In a later analysis, around 650 highly shared, low-generation-probability nucleotide sequences were removed to address suspected cross-contamination and a sequencing artifact. A later analysis calculated a clonal expansion index for each public chain from normalized within-repertoire ranks of inferred template counts. In a later analysis, generation probabilities were computed using a VDJ recombination model fitted to out-of-frame rearrangements, and the results were checked against IGoR. In a later analysis, TCR-TCR, TCR-HLA and TCR-CMV co-occurrence was scored with hypergeometric tests, and a repertoire-size bias correction was applied to TCR pairs. To estimate false discovery rates, a later analysis permuted the HLA or CMV assignments 20 times. A later analysis grouped co-occurring TCRs with DBSCAN, adding TCRdist sequence similarity when clustering within HLA-allele-positive subsets. For co-occurrence clustering, repertoires with fewer than 30,000 or more than 120,000 public chains were excluded, along with 5 or 6 repertoires with anomalous nucleotide sharing. In its TCRdb copy, this immuneACCESS table keeps in-frame sequences only and misses some clones. Where compared with another copy, unresolved V genes explain less than half of these, and the others have no known cause. V and J calls plus clone size are reproduced from that table; the DNA served to infer D and trimming. A total of 200,000 to 250,000 clones appear in this sample, approximately 84% of them only once. The top ten hold about 0.58% of the sample.

The clonotype comes from a woman aged 40 to 50 in good health and CMV-seronegative. The chain is encoded by TRBV7-9 joined to TRBJ1-1; confidence is insufficient to name the D gene. The sequenced sample consisted of PBMCs. The DNA is TGTGCCAGCAGCCTCCTGTCGAACACTGAAGCTTTCTTT. This is translated as CASSLLSNTEAFF.